This TCR beta chain was recorded in a study of blood T cells in healthy people across ages. Study-wide results and caveats: Naive and antigen-experienced cells were not separated, limiting conclusive comparison.

As for this clonotype: What it recognizes is unknown.

With a J-beta primer mix and a sample-barcoded 5' primer, a second PCR ran 7 to 11 cycles. MiXCR, run by TCRdb on the 5' RACE reads, gives a single entry per CDR3 protein. Here the sample spans about 730,000 distinct CDR3 sequences, around 40% being singletons. This CDR3 spans 12 amino acids. The germline V gene encodes CDR1 SEHNR and CDR2 FQNEAQ (reference sequence). V gave up 5 bases and J gave up 4 bases, with 8 bases separating them. The source of this sequence is a woman between 55 and 75 years old in good health. The chain links TRBV7-9 to TRBJ1-1; D is undetermined. The sequenced material came from blood. This CDR3 is CASSLATTEAFF. DNA for the CDR3: TGTGCCAGCAGCCTTGCCACCACTGAAGCTTTCTTT.